This is a list of T cell receptor beta chains from one sample in a study of somatic mutations in cytotoxic T cells in rheumatoid arthritis. The method was immunoSEQ multiplex PCR; TCRdb's version includes in-frame clones alone and lacks a portion of them. Here the sample spans about 6,900 clones, roughly 82% being singletons. Specimen: CD8+ T cells sorted from blood. The receptors derive from an adult with rheumatoid arthritis. CDR3s include the opening cysteine and the closing phenylalanine or tryptophan. The D gene is left open where the match is weak. A clone size is listed for some rows: how often the clone was seen (once, few, many), or a class if it is expanded.

V,size,J,D,CDR3,DNA
TRBV6-5,NA,TRBJ1-1,NA,CASSVSETEAFF,TGTGCCAGCAGTGTTTCCGAGACTGAAGCTTTCTTT
TRBV19,NA,TRBJ1-1,NA,CASRPTEGMNTEAFF,TGTGCCAGTAGACCGACCGAGGGGATGAACACTGAAGCTTTCTTT
TRBV5-1,once,TRBJ2-2,NA,CASSSRDTGELFF,TGCGCCAGCAGCTCCAGGGACACCGGGGAGCTGTTTTTT
TRBV6-5,NA,TRBJ1-3,NA,CASSHAGNTIYF,TGTGCCAGCAGCCATGCCGGAAACACCATATATTTT
TRBV19,NA,TRBJ2-7,TRBD2,CASSIGGGYEQYF,TGTGCCAGTAGTATTGGGGGGGGCTACGAGCAGTACTTC
TRBV13,NA,TRBJ2-7,TRBD1,CASSSRTGGDEQYF,TGTGCCAGCAGCTCTCGGACAGGGGGCGACGAGCAGTACTTC
TRBV6-6,NA,TRBJ1-2,NA,CASSYGGQLSGYTF,TGTGCCAGCAGTTACGGAGGACAGTTGAGTGGCTACACCTTC
TRBV15,once,TRBJ2-2,TRBD1,CATSRDQGAISGELFF,TGTGCCACCAGCAGAGATCAGGGGGCGATTTCCGGGGAGCTGTTTTTT
TRBV19,few,TRBJ1-5,TRBD1,CASTLGQGNSNQPQHF,TGTGCCAGTACGCTGGGACAGGGGAATAGCAATCAGCCCCAGCATTTT
TRBV9,NA,TRBJ1-2,NA,CASSALSSVTPNYGYTF,TGTGCCAGCAGCGCCCTATCGAGCGTTACTCCTAACTATGGCTACACCTTC
TRBV12-2,NA,TRBJ1-2,NA,CASRRPGGQSLPNYGYTF,TGTGCAAGTCGCCGCCCCGGCGGGCAGTCTCTTCCTAATTATGGCTACACCTTC
TRBV30,NA,TRBJ2-2,NA,CALRPDFNTGELFF,TGTGCTCTTCGGCCGGATTTCAACACCGGGGAGCTGTTTTTT
TRBV6-6,NA,TRBJ2-1,NA,CASSSKGNEQFF,TGTGCCAGCAGTTCAAAGGGGAATGAGCAGTTCTTC
TRBV2,NA,TRBJ1-1,NA,CASSDPTREAFF,TGTGCCAGCAGTGACCCCACCCGGGAAGCTTTCTTT
TRBV15,NA,TRBJ2-7,NA,CATSSPKDSRYYEQYF,TGTGCCACCAGCAGTCCTAAGGACAGCAGGTACTACGAGCAGTACTTC
TRBV29-1,NA,TRBJ1-2,TRBD1,CSAQGQQFNYGYTF,TGCAGCGCCCAGGGACAGCAGTTCAACTATGGCTACACCTTC
TRBV7-9,NA,TRBJ2-3,TRBD2,CASSLGLGPDTQYF,TGTGCCAGCAGCTTGGGACTAGGACCAGATACGCAGTATTTT
TRBV30,NA,TRBJ2-2,TRBD2,CAAASGGTGELFF,TGTGCCGCCGCCAGCGGGGGGACCGGGGAGCTGTTTTTT
TRBV5-1,NA,TRBJ2-7,NA,CASSLDINSYEQYF,TGCGCCAGCAGCCTAGACATTAACTCCTACGAGCAGTACTTC
TRBV7-2,NA,TRBJ2-5,TRBD2,CASSLDSGGLQETQYF,TGTGCCAGCAGCTTAGATAGCGGGGGGCTCCAAGAGACCCAGTACTTC
TRBV7-2,NA,TRBJ2-4,NA,CASSLASAKNIQYF,TGTGCCAGCAGCTTAGCGTCAGCCAAAAACATTCAGTACTTC
TRBV19,NA,TRBJ2-2,NA,CASSLASGVYTGELFF,TGTGCCAGTAGTCTAGCTTCGGGGGTTTACACCGGGGAGCTGTTTTTT
TRBV7-2,NA,TRBJ1-5,NA,CASSLVPNSNQPQHF,TGTGCCAGCAGCTTAGTTCCGAATAGCAATCAGCCCCAGCATTTT
TRBV6-1,NA,TRBJ2-2,TRBD1,CASQGQDDFTGELFF,TGTGCCAGCCAGGGACAGGATGACTTCACCGGGGAGCTGTTTTTT
TRBV7-9,NA,TRBJ1-2,NA,CASSSTRRGSNGYTF,TGTGCCAGCAGCTCAACTCGACGTGGGTCCAATGGCTACACCTTC